Shown below are 2 T cell receptor beta chains from a single sample sequenced in a study of T cells expressing NK-cell markers. TCRdb reanalyzed the 5' RACE reads, giving one entry per CDR3 protein sequence and no DNA. The listing contains tens of thousands of distinct CDR3 sequences. Material: blood T cells: a sorted CD56 or NKG2C T cell subset, CD4+ or CD8+ T cells, or bulk PBMC T cells (not recorded which). All receptors derive from a man aged 18 to 69 in good health.

The chain combines TRBV2 with TRBJ1-1. This CDR3 has 12 residues. Germline V CDR1 and CDR2: SNHLY, FYNNEI. The CDR3 is CASSGMNTEAFF.

The chain links TRBV15 to TRBJ2-5. Per the germline V gene, CDR1 is LNHNV and CDR2 is YYDKDF (reference sequence). The CDR3 totals 16 residues. The CDR3 sequence: CATSQRLGQIQETQYF.